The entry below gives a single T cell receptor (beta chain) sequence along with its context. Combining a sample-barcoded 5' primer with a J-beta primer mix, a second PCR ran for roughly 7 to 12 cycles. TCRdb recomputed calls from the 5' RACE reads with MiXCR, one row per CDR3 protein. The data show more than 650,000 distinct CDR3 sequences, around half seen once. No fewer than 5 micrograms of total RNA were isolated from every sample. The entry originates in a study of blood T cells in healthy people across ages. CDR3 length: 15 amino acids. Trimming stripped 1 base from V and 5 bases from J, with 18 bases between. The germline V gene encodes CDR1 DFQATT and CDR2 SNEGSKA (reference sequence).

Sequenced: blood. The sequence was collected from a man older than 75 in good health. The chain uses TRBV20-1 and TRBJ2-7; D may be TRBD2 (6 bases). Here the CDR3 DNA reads TGCAGTGCTAGAGCTCCGCGGCAGGGAGGAAACGAGCAGTACTTC. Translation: CSARAPRQGGNEQYF.